This T cell receptor beta chain derives from a study of cytomegalovirus exposure and HLA in healthy donors. This CDR3 is built from 14 residues. Germline V gene lookup returns CDR1 SGHAT and CDR2 FQNNGV. V dropped 2 bases and J dropped 0 bases, with 8 bases sitting between them. Researchers ran the PCR with 60 Vbeta and 13 Jbeta primers. Using immunoSEQ multiplex PCR, the repertoire was profiled, and TCRdb retains in-frame clones only, with some absent. The sample yields over 100,000 clones, roughly 80% seen once. Sequencing was done on a sample of PBMCs. The clonotype was recovered from a woman in her forties or fifties in good health and CMV-seropositive. V gene TRBV11-2 combines with J gene TRBJ2-7; D remains unclear. For the CDR3, the DNA is TGTGCCAGCAGCTTAACCGCGGCCTCCTACGAGCAGTACTTC. It specifies CASSLTAASYEQYF.